The next 30 T cell receptor beta chains were all read from a single sample in a study of beta chain features in type 1 diabetes. Their cognate antigens are unknown. General study results and limits: TCRB CDR3s from Type 1 diabetes patients were moderately but significantly shorter in all four CD4+ subsets.

All of the isolated RNA was reverse transcribed, so expressed TCRB transcripts were sequenced. The assay was immunoSEQ multiplex PCR, and TCRdb's table has in-frame clones only and misses some. Of 300,000 to 350,000 clones listed, roughly a tenth are singletons. Material for sequencing was central memory CD4+ T cells from blood. Source of these receptors: a man in his thirties or forties with type 1 diabetes.

CDR3 protein: CASSYRDSLNTEAFF. Here the CDR3 DNA reads TGTGCCAGCAGTTATAGGGACTCCTTGAACACTGAAGCTTTCTTT. The chain is built from TRBV6-7 and TRBJ1-1; perhaps TRBD1 as D (5 bases). TRBV6-7 is an ORF; its function is uncertain. This CDR3 comprises 15 residues. V lost 3 bases, J lost 0 bases, and 11 bases lay in between.

This rearrangement joins TRBV28 to TRBJ1-2, with 11 bases identical to TRBD1. Germline assignment: CDR1 MDHEN and CDR2 SYDVKM. V shed 4 bases, J shed 7 bases, and the junction held 8 bases outside the gene matches. The CDR3 sequence is 15 residues long. CDR3 loop: CASSSEGQGEGGYTF. The CDR3 nucleotides are TGTGCCAGCAGTTCTGAGGGACAGGGGGAGGGTGGCTACACCTTC.

This chain uses TRBV5-1 with TRBJ1-4; D is unresolved. This CDR3 is built from 14 residues. V gave up 1 base and J gave up 1 base, with 5 bases separating them. Germline assignment: CDR1 SGHRS and CDR2 YFSETQ. The CDR3 is CASSLTVTNEKLFF. As DNA, the CDR3 is TGCGCCAGCAGCTTGACCGTAACTAATGAAAAACTGTTTTTT.

As DNA, the CDR3 is TGTGCCAGCAGCTTTCTGGCGGGGGTTACAGATACGCAGTATTTT. This gives the protein CASSFLAGVTDTQYF. The rearrangement links TRBV7-2 to TRBJ2-3; 7 bases match TRBD2. The germline gives CDR1 SGHTA, CDR2 FQGNSA. The V segment lost 3 bases and the J segment 3 bases; nucleotides outside the gene matches: 6. There are 15 residues in the CDR3.

CDR3 coding DNA: TGTGCCAGCAGCGGAAGAGACAGGGGAGACACCGGGGAGCTGTTTTTT. Translation: CASSGRDRGDTGELFF. The genes are TRBV7-9 and TRBJ2-2; 8 nucleotides match TRBD1. V dropped 5 bases and J dropped 3; count of bases not matched to a gene: 8. The length of the CDR3 is 16 residues. The germline V gene has CDR1 SEHNR and CDR2 FQNEAQ (reference sequence).

This CDR3 reads CASSVGRVETQYF. The CDR3 DNA sequence: TGTGCCAGCAGCGTAGGTCGGGTGGAGACCCAGTACTTC. The rearrangement links TRBV9 to TRBJ2-5; no firm D call. The V end was cut by 0 bases, the J end by 5 bases, with 8 bases between. CDR3 length: 13 amino acids. CDR1 is SGDLS, CDR2 YYNGEE, per germline.

The table lists this clone with a count of one. The V gene is TRBV18, the J gene TRBJ2-3; TRBD1 might be the D (5 bases). V lost 3 bases to trimming and J lost 0 bases, with 13 bases between them. This CDR3 has 16 residues. The germline V gene encodes CDR1 KGHSH and CDR2 LQKENI. The CDR3 region has the DNA TGTGCCAGCTCACCGAGACAGCCCCGGAGCACAGATACGCAGTATTTT. Amino acids: CASSPRQPRSTDTQYF.

Remarks on this clone: A read error is the likely source, as a far larger clone sits one nucleotide away. The V and J genes are TRBV5-4 and TRBJ2-7; D unresolved. V was pared by 4 bases and J by 4 bases, with 12 bases between. Per the germline V gene, CDR1 is SGHNT and CDR2 is YYREEE (reference sequence). The CDR3 is 13 amino acids. The CDR3, as DNA: TGTGCCAGCAGCCAAGATGGGCCGTACGAGCAGTACTTC. Translating gives CASSQDGPYEQYF.

This clone has just a few counts. The chain links TRBV6-6 to TRBJ1-1; D not certain. The V gene's germline CDR1 is MNHNY and CDR2 SVGAGI (reference sequence). The V gene lost 4 bases and the J gene lost 1 base, with 7 bases spanning the gap. The CDR3 is made up of 13 amino acids. The CDR3 here is CASSLLANTEAFF. The DNA of the CDR3 is TGTGCCAGCAGTTTACTGGCGAACACTGAAGCTTTCTTT.

CDR3 in DNA: TGCGCCAGCAGCTTGGCCACGGGCGGGTTCGAGCAGTACTTC. Protein: CASSLATGGFEQYF. The genes are TRBV5-1 and TRBJ2-7, with TRBD2 as a possible D gene (5 bases). Between the trimmed V and J ends, which lost 0 bases and 6 bases, there was a span of 13 bases. Germline V gives CDR1 SGHRS, CDR2 YFSETQ. The CDR3 spans 14 residues.

The chain carries TRBV2 and TRBJ2-3; no clear D. In germline, CDR1 is SNHLY, CDR2 FYNNEI. The CDR3 is 16 residues long. Between the trimmed V and J ends, which lost 3 bases and 1 base, there was a span of 14 bases. In DNA, the CDR3 is TGTGCCAGCAGTGAGCCAGATCGTGGGGGCACAGATACGCAGTATTTT. It specifies CASSEPDRGGTDTQYF.

This sequence joins TRBV11-2 and TRBJ2-5, with D perhaps TRBD2 (7 bases). CDR1 and CDR2 from the germline V gene are SGHAT and FQNNGV. The ends were cut back, 0 bases at V and 11 bases at J, with 10 bases in the middle. The CDR3 is 12 residues long. The chain's CDR3 is CASSLEGGPQYF. The DNA for the CDR3 is TGTGCCAGCAGCTTAGAGGGGGGGCCGCAGTACTTC.

This clone was recorded a few times. The genes are TRBV2 and TRBJ1-5, with D perhaps matching TRBD1 (6 bases). Germline CDR1 SNHLY, CDR2 FYNNEI. The V end lost 4 bases, the J end lost 5 bases, and 12 bases lay between the germline ends. This CDR3 is built from 14 residues. CDR3: CASSVGGEYQPQHF. In DNA, the CDR3 is TGTGCCAGCAGTGTAGGGGGGGAATATCAGCCCCAGCATTTT.

The genes are TRBV5-1 and TRBJ1-1; D may be TRBD1 (5 bases). Between the trimmed V and J ends, which lost 5 bases and 0 bases, there was a span of 17 bases. The CDR3 is made up of 16 amino acids. Germline-derived CDR1 and CDR2 are SGHRS and YFSETQ. This CDR3 is CASSPSTGLMNTEAFF. DNA of the CDR3: TGCGCCAGCAGTCCTTCGACGGGGCTCATGAACACTGAAGCTTTCTTT.

The rearrangement joins TRBV9 to TRBJ1-5; no clear D gene. Trimming took 0 bases from V and 2 from J, leaving 9 bases between them. CDR3 length: 15 residues. Germline V CDR1 and CDR2: SGDLS, YYNGEE. The CDR3 here is CASSVGGLGNQPQHF. As DNA, the CDR3 is TGTGCCAGCAGCGTAGGAGGTTTGGGCAATCAGCCCCAGCATTTT.

This clone was seen more than once but under ten times. This sequence joins TRBV30 and TRBJ1-1, with 7 bases matching TRBD1. The germline V gene encodes CDR1 GTSNPN and CDR2 SVGIG (reference sequence). J lost 6 bases, V lost 3 bases, and 7 bases had no gene match. The length of the CDR3 is 13 residues. CDR3 in amino acids: CAWSRDRAAEAFF. The CDR3 DNA reads TGTGCCTGGAGCCGTGACAGGGCGGCTGAAGCTTTCTTT.

The J gene is TRBJ2-5, the V gene TRBV18, with D uncertain. CDR1 and CDR2 from the germline V gene are KGHSH and LQKENI. V lost 6 bases and J 0 bases, leaving 8 bases between the germline ends. This CDR3 has 13 residues. Here the CDR3 DNA reads TGTGCCAGCTCCGACGGGTACCAAGAGACCCAGTACTTC. It codes for CASSDGYQETQYF.

This chain links TRBV2 with TRBJ1-2, with D hard to call. This CDR3 contains 12 residues. CDR1 is SNHLY, CDR2 FYNNEI, per germline. Deletions cut 6 bases from V and 2 bases from J, with 7 bases between. CDR3: CASRVDNYGYTF. In nucleotides, the CDR3 is TGTGCCAGCAGAGTTGACAACTATGGCTACACCTTC.

This rearrangement joins TRBV9 to TRBJ2-5; possibly TRBD1 for D (5 bases). The V and J ends lost 0 bases and 4 bases respectively, with 13 bases between them. The CDR3 runs 15 residues. Germline V CDR1 and CDR2: SGDLS, YYNGEE. The DNA for the CDR3 is TGTGCCAGCAGCGTAGGAACAGGCCCAATAGAGACCCAGTACTTC. Translating it yields CASSVGTGPIETQYF. Full variable domain (outside the CDR3, taken from reference TRBV9 and TRBJ2-5): DSGVTQTPKHLITATGQRVTLRCSPRSGDLSVYWYQQSLDQGLQFLIQYYNGEERAKGNILERFSAQQFPDLHSELNLSSLELGDSALYFCASSVGTGPIETQYFGPGTRLLVL.

This clone has more than one count but fewer than ten. The chain recombines TRBV29-1 with TRBJ1-1, with a possible D match to TRBD1 (5 bases). Germline V gene sequence: CDR1 SQVTM, CDR2 ANQGSEA. The CDR3 extends over 14 amino acids. Trimming pared 2 bases from V and 5 bases from J, leaving 15 bases between. The CDR3 nucleotides read TGCAGCGTTGAAAGGGGTATAGGGGTTACTGAAGCTTTCTTT. Translated: CSVERGIGVTEAFF.

This clone was seen a few times. The chain couples TRBV5-5 to TRBJ2-7; D is tentatively TRBD1 or TRBD2 (5 bases each). Germline lookup yields CDR1 SGHKS and CDR2 YYEKEE (reference sequence). The V end was cut by 6 bases, the J end by 6 bases, with 25 bases between. There are 16 residues in the CDR3. For the CDR3, the DNA is TGTGCCAGCACGAACCTCAGGGTCATGGGAGAATCCGAGCAGTACTTC. Its translation: CASTNLRVMGESEQYF. Variable domain in full (rest from reference TRBV5-5 and TRBJ2-7): DAGVTQSPTHLIKTRGQQVTLRCSPISGHKSVSWYQQVLGQGPQFIFQYYEKEERGRGNFPDRFSARQFPNYSSELNVNALLLGDSALYLCASTNLRVMGESEQYFGPGTRLTVT.

The chain is built from TRBV6-1 and TRBJ2-2, with D perhaps TRBD1 or TRBD2 (5 bases each). The V end lost 8 bases, the J end lost 5 bases, and 15 bases lay between the germline ends. Germline V gene sequence: CDR1 MNHNS, CDR2 SASEGT. The CDR3 length is 14 residues. CDR3 bases: TGTGCCAGCGGGACGGACGTTCGAACCGGGGAGCTGTTTTTT. Translating gives CASGTDVRTGELFF.

As regards this clone: This sample includes further DNA sequences coding for the same CDR3. The CDR3 nucleotides are TGTGCCTGGAGTACCAGCAATCAGCCCCAGCATTTT. This translates into CAWSTSNQPQHF. The V and J genes are TRBV30 and TRBJ1-5; D not certain. The CDR3 is 12 residues long. Looked up from germline, CDR1 is GTSNPN and CDR2 is SVGIG (reference sequence). V lost 2 bases, J lost 1 base, and 3 bases lay in between.

The genes are TRBV6-5 and TRBJ1-1; D remains ambiguous. Germline CDR1 and CDR2: MNHEY and SVGAGI. There are 13 residues in the CDR3. Trimming stripped 2 bases from V and 3 bases from J, with 7 bases between. The CDR3 DNA reads TGTGCCAGCAGTTACCGAACGCACACTGAAGCTTTCTTT. Translating gives CASSYRTHTEAFF.

This clone was found a few times. The rearrangement links TRBV2 to TRBJ2-7, with D perhaps TRBD2 (6 bases). V was pared by 0 bases and J by 1 base, with 10 bases between. Germline CDR1 is SNHLY and CDR2 is FYNNEI. The CDR3 has 15 residues. The CDR3 loop is CASSEAGGRSYEQYF. Here the CDR3 DNA reads TGTGCCAGCAGTGAAGCGGGGGGAAGGTCCTACGAGCAGTACTTC.

V gene TRBV20-1 combines with J gene TRBJ1-1; the D is unclear. Germline V gene data show CDR1 as DFQATT and CDR2 as SNEGSKA (reference sequence). This CDR3 comprises 11 residues. Deletions cut 4 bases from V and 3 bases from J, with 6 bases between. The CDR3 protein is CSAMADTEAFF. In DNA, the CDR3 is TGCAGTGCTATGGCTGACACTGAAGCTTTCTTT.

A few counts support this clone. V gene TRBV19 combines with J gene TRBJ2-7, with D perhaps matching TRBD1 or TRBD2 (5 bases each). CDR3 size: 13 residues. Germline CDR1 is LNHDA and CDR2 is SQIVND (reference sequence). Between the trimmed V and J ends, which lost 5 bases and 1 base, there was a span of 9 bases. The CDR3 sequence: CASSGDRSYEQYF. DNA for the CDR3: TGTGCCAGTAGTGGGGACCGATCCTACGAGCAGTACTTC. The entire variable domain, with the rest obtained from reference TRBV19 and TRBJ2-7, is as follows: DGGITQSPKYLFRKEGQNVTLSCEQNLNHDAMYWYRQDPGQGLRLIYYSQIVNDFQKGDIAEGYSVSREKKESFPLTVTSAQKNPTAFYLCASSGDRSYEQYFGPGTRLTVT.

J is TRBJ2-1 and V is TRBV7-2; no clear D gene. CDR3 length: 11 amino acids. The germline V gene encodes CDR1 SGHTA and CDR2 FQGNSA. V lost 5 bases, J lost 7 bases, and 6 bases lay in between. CDR3 region: CASSANNEQFF. The CDR3 DNA is TGTGCCAGCAGCGCGAATAATGAGCAGTTCTTC.

The chain is built from TRBV19 and TRBJ1-2; D unclear. The CDR3 runs 17 residues. From germline, CDR1 is LNHDA and CDR2 SQIVND (reference sequence). Deletions cut 5 bases from V and 7 bases from J, with 26 bases between. The CDR3 DNA follows: TGTGCCAGTAGTCCCTCGGGAACGGTTACCGCCCTCCGTGGCTACACCTTC. The encoded protein is CASSPSGTVTALRGYTF. Together with reference TRBV19 and TRBJ1-2, the CDR3 gives the full variable domain: DGGITQSPKYLFRKEGQNVTLSCEQNLNHDAMYWYRQDPGQGLRLIYYSQIVNDFQKGDIAEGYSVSREKKESFPLTVTSAQKNPTAFYLCASSPSGTVTALRGYTFGSGTRLTVV.

This chain connects TRBV5-1 to TRBJ2-2, with D possibly matching TRBD2 (5 bases). V lost 2 bases and J 3 bases, leaving 11 bases between the germline ends. Germline CDR1 reads SGHRS; CDR2 reads YFSETQ. CDR3 length: 15 amino acids. DNA for the CDR3: TGCGCCAGCAGCTTCGTAGGGAGCCACACCGGGGAGCTGTTTTTT. It encodes CASSFVGSHTGELFF.